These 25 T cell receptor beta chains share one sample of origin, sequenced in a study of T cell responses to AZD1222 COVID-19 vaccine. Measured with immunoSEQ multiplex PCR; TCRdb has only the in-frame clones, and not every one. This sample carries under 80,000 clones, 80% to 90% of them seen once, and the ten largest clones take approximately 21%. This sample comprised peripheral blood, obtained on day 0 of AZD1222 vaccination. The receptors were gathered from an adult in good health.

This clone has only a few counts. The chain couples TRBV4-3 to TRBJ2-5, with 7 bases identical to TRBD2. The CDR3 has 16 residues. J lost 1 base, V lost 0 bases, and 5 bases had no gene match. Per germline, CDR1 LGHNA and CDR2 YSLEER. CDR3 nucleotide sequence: TGCGCCAGCAGCCAAGATATGGGGACTACCCAAGAGACCCAGTACTTC. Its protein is CASSQDMGTTQETQYF.

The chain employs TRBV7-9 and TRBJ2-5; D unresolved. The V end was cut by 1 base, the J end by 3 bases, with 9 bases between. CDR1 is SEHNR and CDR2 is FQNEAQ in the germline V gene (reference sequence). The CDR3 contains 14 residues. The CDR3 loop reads CASSLVARKETQYF. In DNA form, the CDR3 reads TGTGCCAGCAGCTTAGTCGCCCGTAAAGAGACCCAGTACTTC.

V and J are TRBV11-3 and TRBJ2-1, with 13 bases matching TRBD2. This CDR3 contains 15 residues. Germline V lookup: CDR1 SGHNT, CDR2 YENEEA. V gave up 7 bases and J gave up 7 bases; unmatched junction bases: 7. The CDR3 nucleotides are TGTGCCAGCACCACACTAGCGGGAGGGGGGAATGAGCAGTTCTTC. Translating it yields CASTTLAGGGNEQFF.

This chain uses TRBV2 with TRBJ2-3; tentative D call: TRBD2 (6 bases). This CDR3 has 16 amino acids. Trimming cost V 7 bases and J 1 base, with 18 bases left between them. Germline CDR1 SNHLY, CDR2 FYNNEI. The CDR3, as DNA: TGTGCCAGCATCGGGGGTAGCGGCACGCGCACAGATACGCAGTATTTT. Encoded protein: CASIGGSGTRTDTQYF.

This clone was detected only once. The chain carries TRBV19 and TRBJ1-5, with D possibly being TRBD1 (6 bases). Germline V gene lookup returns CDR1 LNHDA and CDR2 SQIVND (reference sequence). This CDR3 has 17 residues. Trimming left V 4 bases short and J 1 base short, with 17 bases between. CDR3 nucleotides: TGTGCCAGTAGTACGTTCACAGGGCTTTCGAGCAATCAGCCCCAGCATTTT. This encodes CASSTFTGLSSNQPQHF.

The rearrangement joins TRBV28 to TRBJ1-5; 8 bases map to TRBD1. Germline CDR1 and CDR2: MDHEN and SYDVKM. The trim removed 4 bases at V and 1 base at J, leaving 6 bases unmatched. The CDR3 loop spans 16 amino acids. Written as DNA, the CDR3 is TGTGCCAGCAGTTACTCTCAGGGGGCAAGCAATCAGCCCCAGCATTTT. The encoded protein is CASSYSQGASNQPQHF.

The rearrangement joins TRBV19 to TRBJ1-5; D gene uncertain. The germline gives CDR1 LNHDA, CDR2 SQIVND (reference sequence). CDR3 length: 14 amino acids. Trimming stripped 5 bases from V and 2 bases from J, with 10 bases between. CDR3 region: CASSQGLGNQPQHF. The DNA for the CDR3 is TGTGCCAGTAGTCAAGGGTTAGGCAATCAGCCCCAGCATTTT.

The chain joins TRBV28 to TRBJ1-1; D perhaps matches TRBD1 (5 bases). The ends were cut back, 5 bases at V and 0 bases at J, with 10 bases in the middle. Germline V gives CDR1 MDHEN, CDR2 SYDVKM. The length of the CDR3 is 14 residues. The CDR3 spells CASSTDRLNTEAFF. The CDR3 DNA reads TGTGCCAGCAGTACAGACAGATTGAACACTGAAGCTTTCTTT.

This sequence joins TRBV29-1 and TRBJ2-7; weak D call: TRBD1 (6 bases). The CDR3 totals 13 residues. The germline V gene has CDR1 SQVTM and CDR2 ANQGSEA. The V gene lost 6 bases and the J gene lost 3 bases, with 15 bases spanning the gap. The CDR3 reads CSVSQGTHYEQYF. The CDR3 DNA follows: TGCAGCGTCTCACAGGGTACCCACTACGAGCAGTACTTC.

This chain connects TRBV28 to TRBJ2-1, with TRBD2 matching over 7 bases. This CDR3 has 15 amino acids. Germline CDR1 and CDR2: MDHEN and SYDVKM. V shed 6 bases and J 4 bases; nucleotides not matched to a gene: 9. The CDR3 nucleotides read TGTGCCAGCAGCTCCTGGCGGGAGAATTACAATGAGCAGTTCTTC. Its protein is CASSSWRENYNEQFF.

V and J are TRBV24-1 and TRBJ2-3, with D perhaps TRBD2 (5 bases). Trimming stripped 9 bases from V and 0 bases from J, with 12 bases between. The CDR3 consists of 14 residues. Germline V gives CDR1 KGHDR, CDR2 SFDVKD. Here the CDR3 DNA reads TGTGCCACCCGAGGGAGCACCAGCACAGATACGCAGTATTTT. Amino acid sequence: CATRGSTSTDTQYF.

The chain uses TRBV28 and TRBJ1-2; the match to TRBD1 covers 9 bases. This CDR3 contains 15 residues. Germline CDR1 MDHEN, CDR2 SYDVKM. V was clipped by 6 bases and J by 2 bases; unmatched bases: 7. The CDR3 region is CASRVTGQGNYGYTF. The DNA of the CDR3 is TGTGCCAGCAGAGTAACCGGACAGGGGAACTATGGCTACACCTTC.

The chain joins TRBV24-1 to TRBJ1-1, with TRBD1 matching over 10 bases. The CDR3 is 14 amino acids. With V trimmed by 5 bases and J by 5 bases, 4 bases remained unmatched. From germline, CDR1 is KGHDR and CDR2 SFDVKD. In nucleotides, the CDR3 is TGTGCCACCAGTGGGACAGGGGGGCAGACTGAAGCTTTCTTT. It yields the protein CATSGTGGQTEAFF.

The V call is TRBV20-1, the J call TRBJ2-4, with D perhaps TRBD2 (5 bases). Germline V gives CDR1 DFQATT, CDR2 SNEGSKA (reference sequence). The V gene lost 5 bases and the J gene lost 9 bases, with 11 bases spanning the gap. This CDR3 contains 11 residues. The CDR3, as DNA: TGCAGTGCTCGAGGGCCCGGCATTCAGTACTTC. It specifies CSARGPGIQYF.

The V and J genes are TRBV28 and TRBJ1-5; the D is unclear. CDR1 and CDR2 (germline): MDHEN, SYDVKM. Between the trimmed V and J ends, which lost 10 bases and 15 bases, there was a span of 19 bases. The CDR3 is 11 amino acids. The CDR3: CATTSGLLLHF. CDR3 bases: TGTGCCACCACTTCTGGGTTGTTGTTGCATTTT. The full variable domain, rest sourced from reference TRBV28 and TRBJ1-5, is DVKVTQSSRYLVKRTGEKVFLECVQDMDHENMFWYRQDPGLGLRLIYFSYDVKMKEKGDIPEGYSVSREKKERFSLILESASTNQTSMYLCATTSGLLLHFGDGTRLSIL.

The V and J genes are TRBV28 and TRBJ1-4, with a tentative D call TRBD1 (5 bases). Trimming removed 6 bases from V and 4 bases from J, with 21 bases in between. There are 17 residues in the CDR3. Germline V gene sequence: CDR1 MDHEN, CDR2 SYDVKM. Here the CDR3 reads CASSPHPTGDLNEKLFF. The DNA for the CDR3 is TGTGCCAGCAGCCCCCACCCTACAGGCGATCTTAATGAAAAACTGTTTTTT.

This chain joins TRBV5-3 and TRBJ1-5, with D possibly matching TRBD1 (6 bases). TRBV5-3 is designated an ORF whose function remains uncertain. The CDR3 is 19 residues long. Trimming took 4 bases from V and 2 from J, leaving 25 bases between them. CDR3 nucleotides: TGTGCCAGAAGCCCGGGTGGGGGGCATGCCCATTGGGGCAATCAGCCCCAGCATTTT. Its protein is CARSPGGGHAHWGNQPQHF.

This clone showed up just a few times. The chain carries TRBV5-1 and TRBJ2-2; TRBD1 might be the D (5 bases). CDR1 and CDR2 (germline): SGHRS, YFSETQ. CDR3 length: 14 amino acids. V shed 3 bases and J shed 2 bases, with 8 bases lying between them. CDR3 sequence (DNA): TGCGCCAGCAGCTCAGGGCTAAACACCGGGGAGCTGTTTTTT. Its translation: CASSSGLNTGELFF. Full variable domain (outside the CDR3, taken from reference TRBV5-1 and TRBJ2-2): KAGVTQTPRYLIKTRGQQVTLSCSPISGHRSVSWYQQTPGQGLQFLFEYFSETQRNKGNFPGRFSGRQFSNSRSEMNVSTLELGDSALYLCASSSGLNTGELFFGEGSRLTVL.

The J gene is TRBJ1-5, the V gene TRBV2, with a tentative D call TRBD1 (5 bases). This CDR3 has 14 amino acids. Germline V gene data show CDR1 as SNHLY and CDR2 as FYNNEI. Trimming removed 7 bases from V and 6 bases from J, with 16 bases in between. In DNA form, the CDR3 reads TGTGCCAGCATTCGCACCCTGGGGGTTCAGCCCCAGCATTTT. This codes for CASIRTLGVQPQHF.

CDR3 nucleotide sequence: TGTGCCAGCAGATCCGGCATCTATGGCTACACCTTC. Translating it yields CASRSGIYGYTF. This rearrangement joins TRBV28 to TRBJ1-2; D is undetermined. The CDR3 extends over 12 amino acids. Germline assignment: CDR1 MDHEN and CDR2 SYDVKM. Trimming removed 6 bases from V and 4 bases from J, with 9 bases in between.

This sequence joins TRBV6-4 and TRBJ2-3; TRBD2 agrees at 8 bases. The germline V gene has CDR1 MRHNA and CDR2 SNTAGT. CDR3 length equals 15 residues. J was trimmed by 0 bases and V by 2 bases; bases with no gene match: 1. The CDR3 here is CASSDGGRSTDTQYF. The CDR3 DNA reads TGTGCCAGCAGTGACGGCGGGAGGAGCACAGATACGCAGTATTTT.

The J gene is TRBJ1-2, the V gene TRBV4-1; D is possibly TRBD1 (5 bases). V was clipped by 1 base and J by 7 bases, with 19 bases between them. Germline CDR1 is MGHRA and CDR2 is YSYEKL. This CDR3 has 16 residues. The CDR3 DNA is TGCGCCAGCAGCCAAGGAAGGGGCGAAGGGATAAGTGGCTACACCTTC. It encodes CASSQGRGEGISGYTF.

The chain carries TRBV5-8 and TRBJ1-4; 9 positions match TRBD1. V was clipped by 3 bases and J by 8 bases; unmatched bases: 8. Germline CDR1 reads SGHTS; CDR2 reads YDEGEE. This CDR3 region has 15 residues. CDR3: CASSSGGQGLEKLFF. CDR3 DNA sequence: TGTGCCAGCAGCTCCGGAGGACAGGGGTTGGAAAAACTGTTTTTT.

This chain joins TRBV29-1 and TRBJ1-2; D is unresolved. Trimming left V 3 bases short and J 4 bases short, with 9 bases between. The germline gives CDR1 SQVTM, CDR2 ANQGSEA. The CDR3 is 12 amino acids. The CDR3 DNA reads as TGCAGCGTTGATTCAGAAGCCTATGGCTACACCTTC. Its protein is CSVDSEAYGYTF.

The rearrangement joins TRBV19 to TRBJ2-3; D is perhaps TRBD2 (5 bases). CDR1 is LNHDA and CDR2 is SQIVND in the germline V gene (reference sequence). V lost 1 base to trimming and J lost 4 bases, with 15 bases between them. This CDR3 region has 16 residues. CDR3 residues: CASSIAFPGLPDTQYF. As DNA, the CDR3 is TGTGCCAGTAGTATAGCGTTCCCGGGGTTGCCAGATACGCAGTATTTT.